This TCR beta chain was found in a study of blood T cell repertoires in COVID-19. The data were produced by immunoSEQ multiplex PCR, yet TCRdb's version contains in-frame clones alone and is incomplete. The table lists 70,000 or so clones, 90% of them singletons. This clone was detected only once. The CDR3 has 15 amino acids. The V gene end was trimmed by 6 bases and the J gene end by 10 bases; junction bases not matched to a gene: 11. Per germline, CDR1 MNHEY and CDR2 SMNVEV (reference sequence). This TCR was recovered from a man aged 50-60 years with acute or convalescent COVID-19. The rearrangement joins TRBV27 to TRBJ2-1, with 11 nucleotides matching TRBD2. Sequencing used peripheral blood. The CDR3 loop reads CASSPLAGGLGEQFF. For the CDR3, the DNA is TGTGCCAGCAGCCCCCTAGCGGGAGGTTTAGGCGAGCAGTTCTTC.